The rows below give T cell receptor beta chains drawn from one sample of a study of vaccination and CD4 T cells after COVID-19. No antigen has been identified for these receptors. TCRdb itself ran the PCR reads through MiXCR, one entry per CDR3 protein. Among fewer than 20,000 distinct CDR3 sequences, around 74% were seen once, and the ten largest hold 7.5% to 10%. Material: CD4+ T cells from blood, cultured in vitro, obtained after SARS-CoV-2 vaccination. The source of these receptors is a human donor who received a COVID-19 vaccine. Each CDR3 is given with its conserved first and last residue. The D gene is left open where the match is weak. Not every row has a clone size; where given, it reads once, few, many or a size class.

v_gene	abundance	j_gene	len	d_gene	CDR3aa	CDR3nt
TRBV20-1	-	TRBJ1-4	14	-	CSAARGGWQEKLFF	TGCAGTGCTGCCCGAGGAGGATGGCAAGAAAAACTGTTTTTT
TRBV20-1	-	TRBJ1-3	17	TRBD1	CSAWPSDRVSPGSTIYF	TGCAGTGCATGGCCCAGTGACAGGGTGAGCCCTGGAAGCACCATATATTTT
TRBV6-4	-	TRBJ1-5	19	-	CASSDLAFSTAWGNQPQHF	TGTGCCAGCAGTGACCTTGCCTTTTCGACAGCTTGGGGCAATCAGCCCCAGCATTTT
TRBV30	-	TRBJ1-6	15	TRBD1	CAWSPTGVRNSPLHF	TGTGCCTGGAGTCCGACAGGGGTTCGTAATTCACCCCTCCACTTT
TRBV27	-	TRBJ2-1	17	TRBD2	CASSPKLAGGAYNEQFF	TGTGCCAGCAGTCCCAAACTAGCGGGGGGGGCCTACAATGAGCAGTTCTTC
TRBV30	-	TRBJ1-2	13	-	CAWSEQFNYGYTF	TGTGCCTGGAGTGAACAGTTTAACTATGGCTACACCTTC
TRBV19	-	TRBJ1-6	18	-	CASSLRPPGALYNSPLHF	TGTGCCAGTAGTCTACGCCCCCCAGGGGCGCTATATAATTCACCCCTCCACTTT
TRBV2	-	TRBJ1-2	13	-	CASSETEGDGYTF	TGTGCCAGCAGCGAGACAGAGGGTGACGGCTACACCTTC
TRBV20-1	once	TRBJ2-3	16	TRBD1	CSAHPSTGLSTDTQYF	TGCAGTGCGCACCCATCGACAGGGTTGAGTACAGATACGCAGTATTTT
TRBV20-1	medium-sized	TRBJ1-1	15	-	CSARDGRQEGREAFF	TGCAGTGCTAGAGATGGCCGGCAGGAAGGGCGTGAAGCTTTCTTT
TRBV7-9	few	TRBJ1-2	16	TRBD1	CASSSTEGQGNYGYTF	TGTGCCAGCAGCTCGACCGAGGGACAGGGGAACTATGGCTACACCTTC
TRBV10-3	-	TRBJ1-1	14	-	CAISDLEGYTEAFF	TGTGCCATCAGTGACTTGGAGGGGTACACTGAAGCTTTCTTT
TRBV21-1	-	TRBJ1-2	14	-	CASSKGQVGYGYTF	TGTGCCAGCAGCAAAGGACAGGTGGGGTATGGCTACACCTTC
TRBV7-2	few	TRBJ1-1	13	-	CASSSLGPSEAFF	TGTGCCAGCAGCTCACTGGGACCTAGCGAGGCTTTCTTT
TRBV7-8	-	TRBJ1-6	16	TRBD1	CASSPGGQFSNSPLHF	TGTGCCAGCAGCCCCGGGGGACAGTTTTCCAATTCACCCCTCCACTTT
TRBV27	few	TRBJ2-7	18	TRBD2	CASSLSPPRLAVVPKQYF	TGTGCCAGCAGTTTATCCCCACCTAGACTAGCGGTGGTCCCGAAGCAGTACTTC
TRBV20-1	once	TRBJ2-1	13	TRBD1	CSARADRVNEQFF	TGCAGTGCTAGAGCGGACAGGGTCAATGAGCAGTTCTTC
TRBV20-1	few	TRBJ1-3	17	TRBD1	CSARDPTGQGTGNTIYF	TGCAGTGCTAGAGACCCAACCGGACAGGGAACTGGAAACACCATATATTTT
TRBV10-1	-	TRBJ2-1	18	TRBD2	CASSLIRTSGGPINEQFF	TGCGCCAGCAGCTTAATCAGGACTAGCGGGGGGCCAATCAATGAGCAGTTCTTC
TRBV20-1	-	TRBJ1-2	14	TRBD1	CSARTGVSNYGYTF	TGCAGTGCTAGAACAGGGGTTTCTAACTATGGCTACACCTTC
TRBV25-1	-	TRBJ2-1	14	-	CASGRKTRYNEQFF	TGTGCCAGCGGGAGGAAAACTAGGTACAATGAGCAGTTCTTC
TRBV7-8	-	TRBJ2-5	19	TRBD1	CASSVAWRTGGAGQETQYF	TGTGCCAGCAGCGTGGCATGGCGGACAGGGGGCGCAGGCCAGGAGACCCAGTACTTC
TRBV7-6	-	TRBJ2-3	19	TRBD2	CASSGGSGTSGTSTDTQYF	TGTGCCAGCAGCGGCGGGTCCGGGACTAGCGGTACTAGCACAGATACGCAGTATTTT
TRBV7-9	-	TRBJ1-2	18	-	CASSPRLVGVPKLYGYTF	TGTGCCAGCAGCCCACGCCTTGTGGGGGTTCCCAAACTTTATGGCTACACCTTC
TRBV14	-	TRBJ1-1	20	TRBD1	CASSHRPFLSVGTVNTEAFF	TGTGCCAGCAGCCACCGCCCCTTCCTAAGTGTAGGGACAGTGAACACTGAAGCTTTCTTT
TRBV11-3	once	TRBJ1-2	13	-	CASSPGEGSDYTF	TGTGCCAGCAGCCCCGGCGAAGGCTCTGACTACACCTTC
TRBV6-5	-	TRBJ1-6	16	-	CASSYRRDSRGSPLHF	TGTGCCAGCAGTTACCGCAGGGACTCACGGGGTTCACCCCTCCACTTT
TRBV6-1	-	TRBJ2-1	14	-	CASRNRGGYNEQFF	TGTGCCAGCAGGAACAGGGGGGGATACAATGAGCAGTTCTTC
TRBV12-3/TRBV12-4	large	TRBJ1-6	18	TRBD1	CASSRTGQGSSYNSPLHF	TGTGCCAGCTCACGGACAGGCCAGGGGTCGTCCTATAATTCACCCCTCCACTTT
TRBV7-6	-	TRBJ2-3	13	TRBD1	CASSLDRGADKYF	TGTGCCAGCAGCTTAGACAGGGGAGCAGATAAGTATTTT
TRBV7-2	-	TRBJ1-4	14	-	CASSLTRDNEKLFF	TGTGCCAGCAGCTTAACCAGGGACAATGAAAAACTGTTTTTT
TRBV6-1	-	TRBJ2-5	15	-	CASSEMGQGQETQYF	TGTGCCAGCAGTGAAATGGGGCAGGGCCAAGAGACCCAGTACTTC
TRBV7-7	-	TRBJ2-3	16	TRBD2	CASSVGLAGGGDTQYF	TGTGCCAGCAGCGTCGGACTAGCGGGGGGAGGAGATACGCAGTATTTT
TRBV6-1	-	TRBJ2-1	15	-	CASSRGSRSYNEQFF	TGTGCCAGCAGTCGGGGTAGTCGCTCCTACAATGAGCAGTTCTTC
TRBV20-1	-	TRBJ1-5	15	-	CSARDPGRGNQPQHF	TGCAGTGCTAGAGATCCGGGGCGGGGCAATCAGCCCCAGCATTTT
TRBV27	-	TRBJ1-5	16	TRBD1	CASSFRGQDSGQPQHF	TGTGCCAGCAGTTTTAGGGGACAGGATTCGGGTCAGCCCCAGCATTTT
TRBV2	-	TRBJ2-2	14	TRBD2	CASTLGGGAGELFF	TGTGCCAGCACCCTCGGGGGGGGGGCCGGGGAGCTGTTTTTT
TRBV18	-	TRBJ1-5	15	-	CASSPRGDGNQPQHF	TGTGCCAGCTCACCGAGGGGGGACGGCAATCAGCCCCAGCATTTT
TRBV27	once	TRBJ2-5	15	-	CASSLDASTQETQYF	TGTGCCAGCAGTTTGGATGCGAGTACACAAGAGACCCAGTACTTC
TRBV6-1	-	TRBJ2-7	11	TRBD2	CASRSGLAVSF	TGTGCCAGCAGGTCGGGACTAGCGGTGTCGTTC
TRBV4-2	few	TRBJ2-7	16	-	CASSQDQGSDGYEQYF	TGTGCCAGCAGCCAAGATCAGGGTTCTGATGGGTACGAGCAGTACTTC
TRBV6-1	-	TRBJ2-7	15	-	CASSLEQVISYEQYF	TGTGCCAGCAGCCTGGAACAGGTGATTTCCTACGAGCAGTACTTC
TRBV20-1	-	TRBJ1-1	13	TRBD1	CSAFGQGASEAFF	TGCAGTGCTTTCGGACAGGGGGCATCTGAAGCTTTCTTT
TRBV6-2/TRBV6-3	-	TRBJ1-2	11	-	CASSQGRGYTF	TGTGCCAGCAGCCAGGGACGCGGCTACACCTTC
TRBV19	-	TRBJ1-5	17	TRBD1	CASSTRQGRGQNQPQHF	TGTGCCAGTAGCACCAGACAGGGGAGGGGACAGAATCAGCCCCAGCATTTT
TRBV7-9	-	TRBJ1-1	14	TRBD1	CASSRDRVGTEAFF	TGTGCCAGCAGCCGGGACAGGGTGGGCACTGAAGCTTTCTTT
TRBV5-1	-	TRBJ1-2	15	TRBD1	CASSLRTGDSYGYTF	TGCGCCAGCAGCCTAAGGACAGGGGATAGCTATGGCTACACCTTC
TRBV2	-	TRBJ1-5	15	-	CASSEGTVSNQPQHF	TGTGCCAGCAGTGAAGGTACAGTTAGCAATCAGCCCCAGCATTTT
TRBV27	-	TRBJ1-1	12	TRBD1	CASRKTGGFAFF	TGTGCCAGCAGGAAGACAGGGGGCTTCGCTTTCTTT
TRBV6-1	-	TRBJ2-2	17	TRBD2	CASGPRFGGAGTGELFF	TGTGCCAGCGGACCGAGATTCGGGGGGGCCGGCACCGGGGAGCTGTTTTTT
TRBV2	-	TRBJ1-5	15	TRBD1	CASSYGTVSNQPQHF	TGTGCCAGCAGTTACGGGACAGTTAGCAATCAGCCCCAGCATTTT
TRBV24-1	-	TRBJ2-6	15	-	CATSDSRSGANVLTF	TGTGCCACCAGTGATTCCCGCTCTGGGGCCAACGTCCTGACTTTC